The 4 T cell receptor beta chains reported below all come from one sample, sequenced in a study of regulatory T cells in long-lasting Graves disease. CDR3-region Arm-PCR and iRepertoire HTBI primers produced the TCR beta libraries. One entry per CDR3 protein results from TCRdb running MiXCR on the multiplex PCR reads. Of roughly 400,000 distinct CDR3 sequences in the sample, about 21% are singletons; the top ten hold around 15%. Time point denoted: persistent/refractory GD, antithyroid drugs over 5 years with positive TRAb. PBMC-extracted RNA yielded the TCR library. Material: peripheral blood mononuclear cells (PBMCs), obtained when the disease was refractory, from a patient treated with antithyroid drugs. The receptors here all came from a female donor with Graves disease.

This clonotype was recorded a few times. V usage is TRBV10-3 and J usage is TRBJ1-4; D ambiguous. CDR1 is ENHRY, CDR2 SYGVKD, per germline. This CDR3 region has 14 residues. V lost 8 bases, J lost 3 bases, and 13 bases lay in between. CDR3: CAIGPGGANEKLFF. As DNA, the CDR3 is TGTGCCATCGGCCCCGGCGGAGCTAATGAAAAACTGTTTTTT.

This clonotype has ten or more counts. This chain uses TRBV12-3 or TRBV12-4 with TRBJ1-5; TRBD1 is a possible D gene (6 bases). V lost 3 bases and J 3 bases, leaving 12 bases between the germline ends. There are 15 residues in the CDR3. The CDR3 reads CASSFHREFNQPQHF. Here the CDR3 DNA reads TGTGCCAGCAGTTTCCACAGGGAGTTCAATCAGCCCCAGCATTTT.

CDR3 amino acids: CASSQGTGFPYEQYF. CDR3 sequence (DNA): TGTGCCAGCAGCCAAGGCACAGGGTTCCCCTACGAGCAGTACTTC. The chain combines TRBV3-1 with TRBJ2-7, with D possibly matching TRBD1 (6 bases). The germline V and J ends were trimmed by 1 base and 2 bases, with 12 bases remaining between them. Germline loops: CDR1 LGHDT, CDR2 YNNKEL (reference sequence). CDR3 length: 15 residues.

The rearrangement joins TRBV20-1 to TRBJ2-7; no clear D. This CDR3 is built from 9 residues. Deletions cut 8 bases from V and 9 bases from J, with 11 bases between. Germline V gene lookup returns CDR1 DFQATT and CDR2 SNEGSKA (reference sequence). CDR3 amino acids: CSSYPWQYF. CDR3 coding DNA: TGCAGTAGCTACCCCTGGCAGTACTTC.